This T cell receptor (beta chain) was identified in a study of control samples from healthy donors and cancer patients. TCRdb's copy holds only in-frame clones and misses some; the assay was immunoSEQ multiplex PCR. The sample holds about 210,000 clones. The CDR3 has 15 residues. The J segment lost 5 bases and the V segment lost 1 base, leaving 4 bases of the junction unmatched. Germline V lookup: CDR1 MNHEY, CDR2 SVGAGI. The origin of this receptor is a woman aged 25 to 39 in good health. The chain recombines TRBV6-5 with TRBJ1-1; TRBD1 agrees at 10 bases. The material sequenced was blood. The CDR3 coding sequence is TGTGCCAGCAGTTACTGGACAGGGGGGAAAACTGAAGCTTTCTTT. Encoded protein: CASSYWTGGKTEAFF.